These T cell receptor beta chains were read from a single sample in a study of blood T cells in healthy people across ages. TCRdb recomputed calls from the 5' RACE reads with MiXCR, one row per CDR3 protein. The sample has some 1.8 million distinct CDR3 sequences; about 39% are singletons. Material for sequencing was blood. Receptors were obtained from a human donor in good health. Each CDR3 is given with its conserved first and last residue. A D gene is named only where the DNA matches it firmly. A row's size may be missing; if present it is once, few, many or a size class.

TRBV6-5	TRBJ1-2	few	-	16	CASSYSEKAPNYGYTF	TGTGCCAGCAGTTACTCTGAAAAAGCCCCTAACTATGGCTACACCTTC
TRBV20-1	TRBJ2-1	-	TRBD2	14	CSASSAGGTNEQFF	TGCAGTGCTAGTTCAGCGGGGGGGACCAATGAGCAGTTCTTC
TRBV20-1	TRBJ1-2	few	TRBD1	14	CSARATGGEYGYTF	TGCAGTGCTAGGGCTACAGGGGGCGAGTATGGCTACACCTTC
TRBV20-1	TRBJ2-3	-	TRBD2	15	CSARVSGGALDTQYF	TGCAGTGCTAGAGTTAGCGGGGGGGCCTTGGATACGCAGTATTTT
TRBV5-1	TRBJ2-7	-	-	14	CASSPRGRTYEQYF	TGCGCCAGCAGCCCTCGGGGCAGGACCTACGAGCAGTACTTC
TRBV6-1	TRBJ2-5	-	-	15	CASSEEWVDQETQYF	TGTGCCAGCAGTGAAGAATGGGTAGATCAAGAGACCCAGTACTTC
TRBV12-3/TRBV12-4	TRBJ1-1	-	-	11	CAGSTGWGAFF	TGTGCCGGCAGTACAGGGTGGGGAGCTTTCTTT
TRBV5-4	TRBJ1-2	-	-	15	CASSPVGGTNYGYTF	TGTGCCAGCAGCCCGGTGGGGGGTACTAACTATGGCTACACCTTC
TRBV7-2	TRBJ2-7	few	-	14	CASSFPGHTYEQYF	TGTGCCAGCAGCTTCCCGGGACATACCTACGAGCAGTACTTC
TRBV20-1	TRBJ2-6	many	-	13	CSAGGSGANVLTF	TGCAGTGCCGGAGGCTCTGGGGCCAACGTCCTGACTTTC
TRBV11-2	TRBJ2-7	-	-	13	CASTRKAAGEQYF	TGTGCCAGCACGAGGAAGGCAGCAGGGGAGCAGTACTTC
TRBV7-2	TRBJ2-3	-	TRBD2	16	CASSPRGRGSTDTQYF	TGTGCCAGCAGCCCGCGTGGGCGGGGGAGCACAGATACGCAGTATTTT
TRBV24-1	TRBJ2-4	few	-	16	CATSDPTGTDPWEQYF	TGTGCCACCAGTGATCCCACTGGGACGGATCCCTGGGAGCAGTACTTC
TRBV11-3	TRBJ2-7	-	-	10	CVSTPHEQYF	TGTGTCAGCACCCCTCACGAGCAGTACTTC
TRBV6-5	TRBJ1-2	few	TRBD1	18	CASSYQRETGATSYGYTF	TGTGCCAGCAGTTACCAACGGGAGACAGGGGCCACCTCCTATGGCTACACCTTC
TRBV6-5	TRBJ1-1	few	TRBD1	13	CASSAGGSTEAFF	TGTGCCAGCAGTGCAGGGGGATCCACTGAAGCTTTCTTT
TRBV7-2	TRBJ2-7	few	TRBD1	14	CASSPWTGPNEQYF	TGTGCCAGCAGCCCCTGGACAGGGCCCAACGAGCAGTACTTC
TRBV5-1	TRBJ2-7	-	-	15	CASSLASGDPYEQYF	TGCGCCAGCAGCTTGGCCTCTGGGGACCCCTACGAGCAGTACTTC
TRBV20-1	TRBJ1-2	few	TRBD1	13	CSASKGANYGYTF	TGCAGTGCGAGCAAGGGGGCCAACTATGGCTACACCTTC
TRBV9	TRBJ2-1	-	-	15	CASSSRAGGGDEQFF	TGTGCCAGCAGCAGTAGGGCAGGGGGGGGGGATGAGCAGTTCTTC
TRBV7-8	TRBJ2-7	-	TRBD2	17	CASSLFYGTSGVGEQYF	TGTGCCAGCAGCTTATTCTACGGGACTAGCGGGGTCGGCGAGCAGTACTTC
TRBV5-1	TRBJ2-6	many	TRBD1	16	CASSFGTASGANVLTF	TGCGCCAGCAGCTTCGGGACAGCCTCTGGGGCCAACGTCCTGACTTTC
TRBV29-1	TRBJ2-5	-	TRBD2	13	CSAEAGDQETQYF	TGCAGCGCCGAAGCGGGGGATCAAGAGACCCAGTACTTC
TRBV7-9	TRBJ1-6	few	-	16	CASSLAQAGWDSPLHF	TGTGCCAGCAGCTTAGCGCAGGCAGGATGGGATTCACCCCTCCACTTT
TRBV7-9	TRBJ1-4	-	TRBD1	14	CASSFGTGGGKLFF	TGTGCCAGCAGCTTCGGGACAGGGGGCGGAAAACTGTTTTTT
TRBV7-2	TRBJ2-5	few	TRBD1	15	CASSLRDRGRETQYF	TGTGCCAGCAGCTTACGGGACAGGGGGCGAGAGACCCAGTACTTC
TRBV12-3/TRBV12-4	TRBJ1-1	few	TRBD1	14	CASRPTGRETEAFF	TGTGCCAGCAGGCCGACAGGGAGGGAGACTGAAGCTTTCTTT
TRBV29-1	TRBJ2-7	-	-	13	CSVEDLPDYEQYF	TGCAGCGTTGAAGATCTGCCAGACTACGAGCAGTACTTC
TRBV6-5	TRBJ2-1	few	-	12	CASSYKAQEQFF	TGTGCCAGCAGTTACAAGGCCCAAGAGCAGTTCTTC
TRBV7-2	TRBJ2-1	few	TRBD1	15	CASSQDRFSYNEQFF	TGTGCCAGCAGCCAGGACAGGTTTTCCTACAATGAGCAGTTCTTC
TRBV29-1	TRBJ1-1	few	-	10	CSAMKDEAFF	TGCAGCGCTATGAAGGATGAAGCTTTCTTT
TRBV20-1	TRBJ2-5	few	-	13	CSASGPYAETQYF	TGCAGTGCTAGTGGCCCATATGCGGAGACCCAGTACTTC
TRBV7-2	TRBJ2-1	-	-	15	CASTIGGGIHNEQFF	TGTGCCAGCACCATTGGGGGGGGCATACACAATGAGCAGTTCTTC
TRBV20-1	TRBJ2-5	few	TRBD2	15	CSARGLAGGRETQYF	TGCAGTGCTAGGGGACTAGCGGGGGGGCGAGAGACCCAGTACTTC
TRBV11-2	TRBJ2-5	-	-	16	CASSLFIASPPETQYF	TGTGCCAGCAGCTTATTCATCGCTAGCCCACCAGAGACCCAGTACTTC
TRBV4-2	TRBJ2-5	-	-	15	CASSHAGSDQETQYF	TGTGCCAGCAGCCATGCGGGCAGTGACCAAGAGACCCAGTACTTC
TRBV29-1	TRBJ2-1	-	TRBD2	12	CSVVRSGEEQFF	TGCAGCGTTGTTCGTAGCGGGGAAGAGCAGTTCTTC
TRBV4-3	TRBJ2-3	-	TRBD1	18	CASSQDLNRGLSSDTQYF	TGCGCCAGCAGCCAAGATCTCAACAGGGGGCTATCATCGGATACGCAGTATTTT
TRBV4-3	TRBJ1-4	-	-	18	CASSQDLGEGIANEKLFF	TGCGCCAGCAGCCAAGATTTAGGGGAGGGAATCGCTAATGAAAAACTGTTTTTT
TRBV18	TRBJ2-7	few	-	14	CASSPGGPPYEQYF	TGTGCCAGCTCACCCGGGGGGCCTCCTTACGAGCAGTACTTC
TRBV29-1	TRBJ1-1	few	-	13	CSVVDGLNTEAFF	TGCAGCGTTGTCGACGGACTGAACACTGAAGCTTTCTTT
TRBV5-1	TRBJ1-6	-	-	15	CASRTGATNNSPLHF	TGCGCCAGCAGAACAGGCGCTACTAATAATTCACCCCTCCACTTT
TRBV11-2	TRBJ2-5	-	TRBD2	16	CASSPSLAGGKETQYF	TGTGCCAGCAGCCCATCACTAGCGGGGGGTAAAGAGACCCAGTACTTC
TRBV5-1	TRBJ1-2	few	TRBD1	14	CASSWADRGDGYTF	TGCGCCAGCAGCTGGGCGGACAGGGGGGACGGCTACACCTTC
TRBV12-3/TRBV12-4	TRBJ2-1	many	-	13	CASRRQANNEQFF	TGTGCCAGCAGACGACAGGCGAACAATGAGCAGTTCTTC
TRBV12-5	TRBJ2-3	-	-	20	CASGLWRGLSWTSRTDTQYF	TGTGCTAGTGGTTTGTGGAGGGGGCTTAGTTGGACTAGCCGCACAGATACGCAGTATTTT
TRBV11-2	TRBJ1-2	-	-	12	CASSLRHGGYTF	TGTGCCAGCAGCTTGCGACACGGGGGCTACACCTTC
TRBV20-1	TRBJ2-1	-	TRBD2	14	CSASFAGAYNEQFF	TGCAGTGCTAGCTTTGCGGGGGCCTACAATGAGCAGTTCTTC
TRBV27	TRBJ2-2	few	-	16	CASSFWERLATGELFF	TGTGCCAGCAGTTTCTGGGAAAGATTAGCCACCGGGGAGCTGTTTTTT
TRBV2	TRBJ2-3	many	-	11	CASGFTDTQYF	TGTGCCAGCGGATTCACAGATACGCAGTATTTT
TRBV28	TRBJ2-1	-	-	16	CASSALAESSYNEQFF	TGTGCCAGCAGCGCCTTAGCGGAGAGCTCCTACAATGAGCAGTTCTTC
TRBV20-1	TRBJ2-5	-	-	15	CSAPLGGDTQETQYF	TGCAGTGCCCCGTTGGGGGGGGACACCCAAGAGACCCAGTACTTC
TRBV6-5	TRBJ2-1	-	-	15	CASSYSRTQYNGQFF	TGTGCCAGCAGTTACTCCCGGACCCAATACAATGGGCAGTTCTTC
TRBV5-1	TRBJ2-3	-	-	15	CASSRPDTGTDTQYF	TGCGCCAGCAGCCGTCCTGACACCGGCACAGATACGCAGTATTTT
TRBV9	TRBJ1-2	many	TRBD1	13	CASSGTGNYGYTF	TGTGCCAGCAGTGGGACAGGGAACTATGGCTACACCTTC
TRBV7-9	TRBJ2-1	-	-	16	CASSLPSGTSYNEQFF	TGTGCCAGCAGCTTACCCTCCGGGACTTCCTACAATGAGCAGTTCTTC